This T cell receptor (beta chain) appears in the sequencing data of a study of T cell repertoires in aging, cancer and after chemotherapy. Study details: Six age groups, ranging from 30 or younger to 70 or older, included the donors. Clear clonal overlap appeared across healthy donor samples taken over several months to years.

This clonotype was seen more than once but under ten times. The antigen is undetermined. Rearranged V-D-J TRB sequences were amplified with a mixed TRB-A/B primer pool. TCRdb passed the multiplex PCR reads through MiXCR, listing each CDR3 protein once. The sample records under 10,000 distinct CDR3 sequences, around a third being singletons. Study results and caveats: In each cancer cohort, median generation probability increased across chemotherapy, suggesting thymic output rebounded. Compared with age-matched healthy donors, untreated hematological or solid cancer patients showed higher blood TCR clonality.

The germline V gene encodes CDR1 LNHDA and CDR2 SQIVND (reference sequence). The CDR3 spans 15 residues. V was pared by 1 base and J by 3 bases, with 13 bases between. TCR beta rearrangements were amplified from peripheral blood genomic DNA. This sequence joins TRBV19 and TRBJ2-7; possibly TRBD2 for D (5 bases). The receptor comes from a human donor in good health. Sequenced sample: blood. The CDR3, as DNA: TGTGCCAGTAGTATAGTTGCGGACTCCCTCTACGAGCAGTACTTC. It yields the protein CASSIVADSLYEQYF.